What follows are 20 T cell receptor beta chains derived from one specimen sequenced in a study of blood T cell repertoires in COVID-19. Data came from immunoSEQ multiplex PCR; TCRdb stores just in-frame clones and leaves some out. The sample shows roughly 230,000 clones, approximately 77% of them seen only once. The sample comprised peripheral blood. These receptors all stem from a woman over 75 with acute or convalescent COVID-19.

This rearrangement joins TRBV2 to TRBJ1-1; TRBD1 might be the D (6 bases). The CDR3 runs 13 residues. Deletions cut 8 bases from V and 1 base from J, with 11 bases between. The V gene's germline CDR1 is SNHLY and CDR2 FYNNEI. CDR3 sequence: CASHRDKNTEAFF. The CDR3 DNA reads TGTGCCAGCCACCGGGACAAGAACACTGAAGCTTTCTTT.

V and J are TRBV7-3 and TRBJ1-1; D gene ambiguous. From germline, CDR1 is SGHTA and CDR2 FQGTGA. V shed 2 bases and J shed 2 bases, with 12 bases lying between them. The CDR3 runs 15 residues. The CDR3 coding sequence is TGTGCCAGCAGCTTAGAGGGCGGGTCTAACACTGAAGCTTTCTTT. This codes for CASSLEGGSNTEAFF.

The V and J genes are TRBV5-1 and TRBJ2-5; 9 bases fit TRBD1. The germline V gene encodes CDR1 SGHRS and CDR2 YFSETQ. Trimming at V came to 1 base and at J to 5 bases, leaving 9 bases not matched to a gene. The length of the CDR3 is 16 residues. This chain's CDR3 is CASSLSGTGTGETQYF. The CDR3 nucleotides read TGCGCCAGCAGCTTGTCCGGGACAGGGACAGGGGAGACCCAGTACTTC. Variable domain in full (rest from reference TRBV5-1 and TRBJ2-5): KAGVTQTPRYLIKTRGQQVTLSCSPISGHRSVSWYQQTPGQGLQFLFEYFSETQRNKGNFPGRFSGRQFSNSRSEMNVSTLELGDSALYLCASSLSGTGTGETQYFGPGTRLLVL.

The chain has TRBV28 and TRBJ2-1; TRBD2 matches 13 bases. V lost 1 base and J lost 4; bases outside the gene matches: 10. The CDR3 runs 19 residues. Germline values: CDR1 MDHEN, CDR2 SYDVKM. The CDR3, as DNA: TGTGCCAGCAGTTTATCCGCCTGGACTAGCGGGGGCCAATACAATGAGCAGTTCTTC. Translation: CASSLSAWTSGGQYNEQFF.

This clone appeared once. The genes are TRBV19 and TRBJ1-6, with a possible D match to TRBD1 (5 bases). This CDR3 comprises 15 residues. Trimming took 3 bases from V and 10 from J, leaving 16 bases between them. Germline loops: CDR1 LNHDA, CDR2 SQIVND (reference sequence). The CDR3 reads CASSIVGPGESPLHF. The CDR3 nucleotides are TGTGCCAGTAGTATTGTGGGACCGGGGGAATCACCCCTCCACTTT.

This sequence joins TRBV29-1 and TRBJ1-1; D ambiguous. V shed 4 bases and J shed 4 bases, with 7 bases lying between them. The CDR3 is made up of 11 amino acids. Germline CDR1 SQVTM, CDR2 ANQGSEA. CDR3 region: CSVVSFTEAFF. In nucleotides, the CDR3 is TGCAGCGTTGTTAGTTTCACTGAAGCTTTCTTT.

The CDR3 protein is CASSLYQATNEKLFF. CDR3 DNA: TGTGCCAGCTCCCTCTACCAGGCAACTAATGAAAAACTGTTTTTT. V gene TRBV18 combines with J gene TRBJ1-4, with no clear D. The CDR3 covers 15 residues. Looked up from germline, CDR1 is KGHSH and CDR2 is LQKENI. The V gene lost 6 bases and the J gene lost 0 bases, with 11 bases spanning the gap.

The chain carries TRBV6-5 and TRBJ1-1; possible D gene TRBD1, 6 bases. V was shortened by 2 bases and J by 4 bases, with 11 bases between the two germline ends. The V gene's germline CDR1 is MNHEY and CDR2 SVGAGI. This CDR3 comprises 14 residues. CDR3 in amino acids: CASSYNREGTEAFF. CDR3 coding DNA: TGTGCCAGCAGTTACAACAGGGAGGGCACTGAAGCTTTCTTT.

The V call is TRBV6-2 or TRBV6-3, the J call TRBJ1-2, with TRBD1 as a possible D gene (6 bases). The CDR3 consists of 15 residues. From germline, CDR1 is MNHEY and CDR2 SVGEGT. V lost 2 bases, J lost 0 bases, and 10 bases lay in between. For the CDR3, the DNA is TGTGCCAGCAGTTACCCGGACAGCGCTAACTATGGCTACACCTTC. Its translation: CASSYPDSANYGYTF.

J is TRBJ1-5 and V is TRBV5-5; 7 bases are a match to TRBD1. The CDR3 runs 15 residues. Germline lookup yields CDR1 SGHKS and CDR2 YYEKEE (reference sequence). J was trimmed by 0 bases and V by 3 bases; bases with no gene match: 3. CDR3: CASSSGQTSNQPQHF. DNA for the CDR3: TGTGCCAGCAGCTCGGGACAGACTAGCAATCAGCCCCAGCATTTT.

The count of this clone is one. The chain links TRBV7-9 to TRBJ2-7, with 11 bases identical to TRBD2. The trim removed 2 bases at V and 0 bases at J, leaving 3 bases unmatched. The germline CDR1 and CDR2 sequences are SEHNR and FQNEAQ (reference sequence). The CDR3 is 16 amino acids. The CDR3 DNA reads TGTGCCAGCAGCTTACTAGCGGGGGGCCACTCCTACGAGCAGTACTTC. This encodes CASSLLAGGHSYEQYF.

The rearrangement links TRBV13 to TRBJ1-1, with TRBD1 matching over 11 bases. J was trimmed by 1 base and V by 4 bases; bases with no gene match: 5. The CDR3 spans 16 residues. Germline V gene sequence: CDR1 PRHDT, CDR2 FYEKMQ (reference sequence). CDR3 DNA sequence: TGTGCCAGCAGCTGGGCCGGGACAGGGGGGAACACTGAAGCTTTCTTT. It codes for CASSWAGTGGNTEAFF.

This sequence joins TRBV6-4 and TRBJ1-1, with TRBD1 as a possible D gene (5 bases). Trimming stripped 6 bases from V and 6 bases from J, with 14 bases between. CDR1 is MRHNA and CDR2 is SNTAGT in the germline V gene. This CDR3 is built from 13 residues. The DNA of the CDR3 is TGTGCCAGCAGAACTCCGGGGGGAGCTGAAGCTTTCTTT. The encoded protein is CASRTPGGAEAFF.

This clone showed up just once. The chain recombines TRBV6-5 with TRBJ1-1; D is uncertain. The V end lost 7 bases, the J end lost 1 base, and 13 bases lay between the germline ends. The CDR3 has 14 residues. In germline, CDR1 is MNHEY, CDR2 SVGAGI. The CDR3 reads CASTPSYRNTEAFF. The CDR3 region has the DNA TGTGCCAGCACCCCGTCTTATAGGAACACTGAAGCTTTCTTT.

V gene TRBV30 combines with J gene TRBJ1-2; the match to TRBD1 covers 8 bases. The CDR3 covers 13 residues. Germline V gene lookup returns CDR1 GTSNPN and CDR2 SVGIG (reference sequence). V lost 4 bases, J lost 2 bases, and 3 bases stayed unmatched. DNA of the CDR3: TGTGCCTGGAATCGACAGGGGAACTATGGCTACACCTTC. It specifies CAWNRQGNYGYTF.

This clone appeared a single time. The rearrangement uses TRBV7-8 and TRBJ2-3, with 8 bases aligning to TRBD2. The CDR3 is 15 amino acids. The V segment lost 2 bases and the J segment 4 bases; nucleotides outside the gene matches: 5. Germline values: CDR1 SGHVS, CDR2 FQNEAQ. The CDR3 nucleotides read TGTGCCAGCAGCTTAACGGGGGGGCCGCCAGATACGCAGTATTTT. Its protein product is CASSLTGGPPDTQYF.

The chain is built from TRBV20-1 and TRBJ2-1; 9 nucleotides align to TRBD2. The CDR3 loop spans 14 amino acids. J lost 8 bases, V lost 3 bases, and 8 bases had no gene match. CDR1 and CDR2 from the germline V gene are DFQATT and SNEGSKA (reference sequence). The CDR3 nucleotides are TGCAGTGCTAGTGGCGGGGGGGCCTTATATGAGCAGTTCTTC. This gives the protein CSASGGGALYEQFF.

This sequence joins TRBV4-1 and TRBJ2-1; 12 positions match TRBD2. This CDR3 spans 18 amino acids. The V segment lost 0 bases and the J segment 6 bases; nucleotides outside the gene matches: 9. Germline CDR1 is MGHRA and CDR2 is YSYEKL. As DNA, the CDR3 is TGCGCCAGCAGCCAAGATTTTCGGCTAGCGGGGGGGGGCAATGAGCAGTTCTTC. Its protein product is CASSQDFRLAGGGNEQFF.

This chain joins TRBV7-2 and TRBJ1-1, with unresolved D. With 3 bases removed from V and 1 base from J, the gap between germline ends came to 12 bases. The germline CDR1 and CDR2 sequences are SGHTA and FQGNSA. The CDR3 loop spans 15 amino acids. CDR3 bases: TGTGCCAGCAGCTTGTGGTCCATCGGGAACACTGAAGCTTTCTTT. It is translated as CASSLWSIGNTEAFF.

The V and J genes are TRBV3-1 (or the pseudogene TRBV3-2) and TRBJ1-5; D perhaps matches TRBD1 (5 bases). Trimming removed 0 bases at V and 2 bases at J, with 11 bases between. Germline CDR1 is LGHDT and CDR2 is YNNKEL (reference sequence). This CDR3 has 16 residues. Here the CDR3 reads CASSQDSRVGNQPQHF. The CDR3, as DNA: TGTGCCAGCAGCCAAGATAGCAGGGTTGGCAATCAGCCCCAGCATTTT.